This paragraph reports one T cell receptor beta chain. These data come from a study of cytomegalovirus exposure and HLA in healthy donors. Study-wide background: Of the donors genotyped, approximately 400 in all, around 77% fell in the Caucasian-associated ancestry cluster.

In the PCR, 60 Vbeta and 13 Jbeta primers were used. Assay: immunoSEQ multiplex PCR; the TCRdb copy retains only in-frame clones and omits some. The table lists around 150,000 clones, under 80% of them singletons. The V segment lost 3 bases and the J segment 4 bases; nucleotides outside the gene matches: 4. The germline gives CDR1 SEHNR, CDR2 FQNEAQ (reference sequence). The CDR3 extends over 14 amino acids. This clonotype was obtained from a female donor in good health and CMV-seronegative. The chain uses TRBV7-9 and TRBJ2-3, with 7 positions matching TRBD2. Sequencing was done on a sample of PBMCs. The CDR3 loop reads CASSFSGLADTQYF. The CDR3 DNA sequence: TGTGCCAGCAGCTTTAGCGGGCTCGCAGATACGCAGTATTTT.